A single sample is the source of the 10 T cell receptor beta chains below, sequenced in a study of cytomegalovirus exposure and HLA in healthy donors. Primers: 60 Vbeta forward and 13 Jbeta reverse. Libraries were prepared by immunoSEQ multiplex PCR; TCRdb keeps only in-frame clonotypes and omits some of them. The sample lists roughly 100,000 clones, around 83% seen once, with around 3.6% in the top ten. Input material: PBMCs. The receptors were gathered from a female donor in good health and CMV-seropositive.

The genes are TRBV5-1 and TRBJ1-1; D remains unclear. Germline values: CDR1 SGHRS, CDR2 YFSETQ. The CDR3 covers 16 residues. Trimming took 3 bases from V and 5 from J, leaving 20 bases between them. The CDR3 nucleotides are TGCGCCAGCAGCTCGGGTCGGTTGGGTTTAAATACTGAAGCTTTCTTT. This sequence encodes CASSSGRLGLNTEAFF.

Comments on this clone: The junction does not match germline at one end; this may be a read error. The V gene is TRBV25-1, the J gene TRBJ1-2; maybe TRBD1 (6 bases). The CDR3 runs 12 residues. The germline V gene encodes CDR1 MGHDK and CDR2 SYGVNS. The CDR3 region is CASSGTPYGYPF. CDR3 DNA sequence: TGTGCCAGCAGCGGGACACCGTATGGCTACCCCTTC.

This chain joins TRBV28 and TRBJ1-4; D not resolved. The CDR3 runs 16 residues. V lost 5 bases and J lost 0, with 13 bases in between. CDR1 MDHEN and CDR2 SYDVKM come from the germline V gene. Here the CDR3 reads CASSPPEPATNEKLFF. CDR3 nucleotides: TGTGCCAGCAGTCCTCCAGAACCCGCAACTAATGAAAAACTGTTTTTT.

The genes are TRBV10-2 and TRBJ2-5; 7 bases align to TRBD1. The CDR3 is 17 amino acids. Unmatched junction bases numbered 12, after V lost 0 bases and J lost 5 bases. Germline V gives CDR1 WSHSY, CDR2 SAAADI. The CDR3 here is CASSESVGGLDLETQYF. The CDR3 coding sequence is TGCGCCAGCAGTGAGTCGGTAGGGGGCTTAGATTTGGAGACCCAGTACTTC.

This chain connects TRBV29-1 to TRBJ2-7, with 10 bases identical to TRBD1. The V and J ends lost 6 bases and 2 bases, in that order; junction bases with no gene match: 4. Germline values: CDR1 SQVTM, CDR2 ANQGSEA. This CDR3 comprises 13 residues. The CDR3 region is CSVSDRGAYEQYF. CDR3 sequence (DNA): TGCAGCGTCTCGGACAGGGGGGCCTACGAGCAGTACTTC.

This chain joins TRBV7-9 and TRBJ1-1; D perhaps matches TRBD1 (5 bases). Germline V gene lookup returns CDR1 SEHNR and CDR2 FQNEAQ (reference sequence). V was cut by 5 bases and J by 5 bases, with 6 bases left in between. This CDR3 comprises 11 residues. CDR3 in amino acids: CASSRGTEAFF. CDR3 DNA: TGTGCCAGCAGCCGGGGGACTGAAGCTTTCTTT. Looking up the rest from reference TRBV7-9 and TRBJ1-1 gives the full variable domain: DTGVSQNPRHKITKRGQNVTFRCDPISEHNRLYWYRQTLGQGPEFLTYFQNEAQLEKSRLLSDRFSAERPKGSFSTLEIQRTEQGDSAMYLCASSRGTEAFFGQGTRLTVV.

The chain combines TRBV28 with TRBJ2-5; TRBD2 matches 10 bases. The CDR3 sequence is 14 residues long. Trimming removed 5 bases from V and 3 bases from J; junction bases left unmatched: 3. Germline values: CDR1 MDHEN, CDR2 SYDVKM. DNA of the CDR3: TGTGCCAGCAGTCCCCTAGCGGGAGAAGAGACCCAGTACTTC. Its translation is CASSPLAGEETQYF.

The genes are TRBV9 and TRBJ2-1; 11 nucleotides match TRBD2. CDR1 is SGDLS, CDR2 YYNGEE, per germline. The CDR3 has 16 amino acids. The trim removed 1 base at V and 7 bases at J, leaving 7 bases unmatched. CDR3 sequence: CASSVKSTSGRNEQFF. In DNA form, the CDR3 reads TGTGCCAGCAGCGTAAAGTCAACTAGCGGGAGAAATGAGCAGTTCTTC.

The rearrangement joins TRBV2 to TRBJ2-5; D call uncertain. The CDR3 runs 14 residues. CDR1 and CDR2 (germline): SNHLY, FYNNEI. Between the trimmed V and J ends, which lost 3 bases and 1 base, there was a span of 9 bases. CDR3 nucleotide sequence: TGTGCCAGCAGTGAGCGGCCAGTCCAAGAGACCCAGTACTTC. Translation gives CASSERPVQETQYF.

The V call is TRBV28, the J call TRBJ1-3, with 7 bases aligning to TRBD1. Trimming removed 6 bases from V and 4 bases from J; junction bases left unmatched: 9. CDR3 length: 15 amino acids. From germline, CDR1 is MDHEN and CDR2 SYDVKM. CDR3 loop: CASRNQGVGGNTIYF. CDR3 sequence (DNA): TGTGCCAGCAGGAATCAGGGGGTAGGCGGAAACACCATATATTTT.